This T cell receptor beta chain derives from a study of cytomegalovirus exposure and HLA in healthy donors. A remark on this clone: Its matching antigen is unknown.

Use of 60 Vbeta and 13 Jbeta primers characterized the PCR. TCRdb's table, derived via immunoSEQ multiplex PCR, lists solely in-frame clones and lacks some. In the table there are approximately 100,000 clones, around 80% of which are singletons. Whole-study findings and limits: Later analysis identified a missense DCLRE1C variant that was linked to TCR beta V- and J-gene trimming.

The CDR3 is made up of 15 amino acids. Germline V CDR1 and CDR2: MDHEN, SYDVKM. With V trimmed by 4 bases and J by 7 bases, 7 bases remained unmatched. The chain recombines TRBV28 with TRBJ1-6, with 7 bases fitting TRBD1. The sequencing input was PBMCs. The origin of this receptor is a man aged 40-50 years in good health and CMV-seronegative. The CDR3 region is CASSSLTGVNSPLHF. CDR3 nucleotide sequence: TGTGCCAGCAGTTCCCTCACAGGGGTCAATTCACCCCTCCACTTT.